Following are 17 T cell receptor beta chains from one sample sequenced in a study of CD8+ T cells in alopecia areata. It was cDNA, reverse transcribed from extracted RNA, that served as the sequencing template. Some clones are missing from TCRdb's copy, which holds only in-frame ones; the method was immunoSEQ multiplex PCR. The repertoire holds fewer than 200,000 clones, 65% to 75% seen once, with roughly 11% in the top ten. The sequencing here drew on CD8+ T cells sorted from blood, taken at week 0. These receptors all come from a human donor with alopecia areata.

The CDR3 region is CASSLSPSRRGSTSPLHF. CDR3 DNA sequence: TGTGCCAGCAGCTTATCGCCTTCCCGCAGGGGTTCTACTTCACCCCTCCACTTT. The genes are TRBV7-8 and TRBJ1-6; tentative D call: TRBD1 (6 bases). The V gene's germline CDR1 is SGHVS and CDR2 FQNEAQ. The V end was cut by 2 bases, the J end by 9 bases, with 23 bases between. The CDR3 length is 18 residues.

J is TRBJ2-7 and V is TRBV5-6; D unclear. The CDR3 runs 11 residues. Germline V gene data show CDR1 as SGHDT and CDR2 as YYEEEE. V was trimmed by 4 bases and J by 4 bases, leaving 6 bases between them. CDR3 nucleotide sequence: TGTGCCAGCAGCATTGGGTACGAGCAGTACTTC. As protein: CASSIGYEQYF.

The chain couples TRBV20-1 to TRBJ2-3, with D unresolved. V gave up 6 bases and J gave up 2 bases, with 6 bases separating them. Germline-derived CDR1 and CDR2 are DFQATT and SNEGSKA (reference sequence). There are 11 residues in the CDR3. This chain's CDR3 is CSAPLTDTQYF. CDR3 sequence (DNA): TGCAGTGCCCCACTCACAGATACGCAGTATTTT.

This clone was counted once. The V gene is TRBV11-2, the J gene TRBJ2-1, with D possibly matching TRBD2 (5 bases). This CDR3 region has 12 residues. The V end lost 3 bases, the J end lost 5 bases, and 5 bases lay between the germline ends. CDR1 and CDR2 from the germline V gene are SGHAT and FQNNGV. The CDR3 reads CASSFGDNEQFF. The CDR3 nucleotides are TGTGCCAGCAGCTTCGGGGACAATGAGCAGTTCTTC.

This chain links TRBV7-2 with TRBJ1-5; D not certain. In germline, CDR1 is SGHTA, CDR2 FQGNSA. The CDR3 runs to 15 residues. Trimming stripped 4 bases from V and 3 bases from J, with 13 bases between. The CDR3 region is CASSYRFGTNQPQHF. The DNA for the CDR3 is TGTGCCAGCAGCTACCGATTCGGCACCAATCAGCCCCAGCATTTT.

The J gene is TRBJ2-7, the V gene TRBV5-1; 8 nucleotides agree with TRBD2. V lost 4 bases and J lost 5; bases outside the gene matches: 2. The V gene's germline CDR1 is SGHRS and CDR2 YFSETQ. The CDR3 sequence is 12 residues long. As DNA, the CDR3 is TGCGCCAGCAGCCCGGGGGGGGACGAGCAGTACTTC. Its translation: CASSPGGDEQYF.

This CDR3 is CASSLRGGQETQYF. The CDR3 region has the DNA TGTGCCAGCAGCCTCCGGGGTGGCCAAGAGACCCAGTACTTC. The chain employs TRBV2 and TRBJ2-5; possible D gene TRBD2, 5 bases. CDR1 SNHLY and CDR2 FYNNEI come from the germline V gene. This CDR3 is 14 amino acids long. V lost 6 bases, J lost 1 base, and 12 bases lay in between.

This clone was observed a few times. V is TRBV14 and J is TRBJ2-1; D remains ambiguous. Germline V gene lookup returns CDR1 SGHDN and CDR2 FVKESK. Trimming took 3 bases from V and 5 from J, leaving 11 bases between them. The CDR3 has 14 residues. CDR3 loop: CASSHPGDNNEQFF. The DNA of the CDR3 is TGTGCCAGCAGCCACCCCGGAGACAACAATGAGCAGTTCTTC.

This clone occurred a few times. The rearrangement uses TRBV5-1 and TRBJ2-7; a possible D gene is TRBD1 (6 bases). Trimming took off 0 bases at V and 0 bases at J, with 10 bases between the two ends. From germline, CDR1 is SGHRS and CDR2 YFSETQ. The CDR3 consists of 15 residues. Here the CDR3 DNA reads TGCGCCAGCAGCTTGGAAGTGGGGGCCTCCTACGAGCAGTACTTC. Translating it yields CASSLEVGASYEQYF.

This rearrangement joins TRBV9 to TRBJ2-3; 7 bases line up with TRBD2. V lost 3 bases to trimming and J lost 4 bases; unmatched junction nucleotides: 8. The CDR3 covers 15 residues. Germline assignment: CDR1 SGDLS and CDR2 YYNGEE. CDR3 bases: TGTGCCAGCAGCGACTATACTAGCGACGCAGATACGCAGTATTTT. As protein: CASSDYTSDADTQYF.

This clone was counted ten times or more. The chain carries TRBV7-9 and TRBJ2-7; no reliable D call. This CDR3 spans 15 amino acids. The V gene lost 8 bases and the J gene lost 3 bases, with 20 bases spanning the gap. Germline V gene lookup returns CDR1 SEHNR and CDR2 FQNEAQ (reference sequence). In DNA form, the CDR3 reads TGTGCCAGCGGCCCAGCCCGGACGAATTACTACGAGCAGTACTTC. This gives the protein CASGPARTNYYEQYF.

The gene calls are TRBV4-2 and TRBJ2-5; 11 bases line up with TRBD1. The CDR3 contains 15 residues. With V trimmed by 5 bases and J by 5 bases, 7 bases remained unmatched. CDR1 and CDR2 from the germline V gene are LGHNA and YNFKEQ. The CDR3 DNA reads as TGTGCCAGCAGCGAGGACAGGGGGCGGGGGGAGACCCAGTACTTC. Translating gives CASSEDRGRGETQYF.

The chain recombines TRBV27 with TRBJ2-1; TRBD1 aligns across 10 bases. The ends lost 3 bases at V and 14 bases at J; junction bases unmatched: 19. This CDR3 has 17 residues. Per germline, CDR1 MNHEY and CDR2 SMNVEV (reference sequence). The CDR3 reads CASSLKGVPGTGADEFF. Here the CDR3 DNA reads TGTGCCAGCAGTTTGAAGGGGGTCCCCGGGACAGGGGCAGACGAGTTCTTC.

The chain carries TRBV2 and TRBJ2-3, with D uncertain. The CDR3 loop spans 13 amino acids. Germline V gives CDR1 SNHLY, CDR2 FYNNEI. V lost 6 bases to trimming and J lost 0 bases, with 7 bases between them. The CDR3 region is CASRQRSTDTQYF. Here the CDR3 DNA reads TGTGCCAGCAGGCAGAGAAGCACAGATACGCAGTATTTT.

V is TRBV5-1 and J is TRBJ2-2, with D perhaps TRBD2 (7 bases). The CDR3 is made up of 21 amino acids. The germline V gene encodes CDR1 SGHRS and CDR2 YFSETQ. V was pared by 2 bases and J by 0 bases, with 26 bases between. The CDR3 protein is CASSFTIPGWGGTSNTGELFF. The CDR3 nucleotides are TGCGCCAGCAGCTTCACAATCCCCGGCTGGGGGGGCACCTCGAACACCGGGGAGCTGTTTTTT.

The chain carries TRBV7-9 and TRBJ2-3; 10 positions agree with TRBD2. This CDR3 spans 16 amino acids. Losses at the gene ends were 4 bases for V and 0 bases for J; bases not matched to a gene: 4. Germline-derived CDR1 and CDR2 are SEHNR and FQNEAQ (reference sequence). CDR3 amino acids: CASSSGLAASTDTQYF. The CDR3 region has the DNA TGTGCCAGCAGCTCCGGACTAGCGGCTAGCACAGATACGCAGTATTTT.

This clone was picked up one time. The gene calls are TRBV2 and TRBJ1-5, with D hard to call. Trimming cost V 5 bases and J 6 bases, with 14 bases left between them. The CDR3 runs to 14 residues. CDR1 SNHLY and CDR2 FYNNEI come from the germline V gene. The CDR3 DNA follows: TGTGCCAGCAGTTTAAGCGACAAAACTCAGCCCCAGCATTTT. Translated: CASSLSDKTQPQHF.